The 9 T cell receptor beta chains presented below share a single source sample, sequenced in a study of post-analysis software for immune sequencing data. Study-level points and caveats: The study found TRBV5-6, TRBV5-1 and TRBV20-1 among several TRBV segments more frequent in patients than controls.

Included in the TCR beta cDNA libraries were unique molecular identifiers. One entry per CDR3 protein results from TCRdb running MiXCR on the PCR reads. The sample has hundreds of thousands of distinct CDR3 sequences, about 57% seen once; the top ten hold about 4.8%. These receptors have no known antigen. The source material was blood. These receptors were obtained from a girl aged 5 to 17 with multiple sclerosis.

The chain is built from TRBV29-1 and TRBJ1-5; no definite D call. Between the trimmed V and J ends, which lost 5 bases and 0 bases, there was a span of 11 bases. This CDR3 comprises 14 residues. The germline gives CDR1 SQVTM, CDR2 ANQGSEA. The DNA of the CDR3 is TGCAGCGTTACCCTCTCAGATAGCAATCAGCCCCAGCATTTT. Translation: CSVTLSDSNQPQHF.

This sequence joins TRBV9 and TRBJ2-1; 12 bases fit TRBD2. Germline V gene lookup returns CDR1 SGDLS and CDR2 YYNGEE. Germline trimming cut 3 bases from V and 3 bases from J; bases unmatched to any gene: 25. The CDR3 is 23 amino acids. The CDR3 DNA reads as TGTGCCAGCAGCGCACCGGCTAGCGGGAGGGACCAGAGGGGTCGCCTCTACTACAATGAGCAGTTCTTC. Residues: CASSAPASGRDQRGRLYYNEQFF. Based on the CDR3 plus reference TRBV9 and TRBJ2-1, the full variable domain is DSGVTQTPKHLITATGQRVTLRCSPRSGDLSVYWYQQSLDQGLQFLIQYYNGEERAKGNILERFSAQQFPDLHSELNLSSLELGDSALYFCASSAPASGRDQRGRLYYNEQFFGPGTRLTVL.

In this sample, this clonotype turned up once. One junction end disagrees with the germline gene, perhaps due to a read error. The CDR3, as DNA: TGTACCACCAGCAGTTCGCACAGAAACTATGGCTACACCTTC. It is translated as CTTSSSHRNYGYTF. J is TRBJ1-2 and V is TRBV15; D not certain. CDR3 size: 14 residues. Germline loops: CDR1 LNHNV, CDR2 YYDKDF (reference sequence).

The chain uses TRBV7-8 and TRBJ1-2; TRBD1 aligns across 9 bases. The CDR3 sequence is 17 residues long. The V segment lost 2 bases and the J segment 4 bases; nucleotides outside the gene matches: 11. Germline lookup yields CDR1 SGHVS and CDR2 FQNEAQ. The CDR3 region has the DNA TGTGCCAGCAGCTTAATGCGGGACAGGGCTATTATCTATGGCTACACCTTC. Translating it yields CASSLMRDRAIIYGYTF. The whole variable domain, filled in from reference TRBV7-8 and TRBJ1-2, reads GAGVSQSPRYKVAKRGQDVALRCDPISGHVSLFWYQQALGQGPEFLTYFQNEAQLDKSGLPSDRFFAERPEGSVSTLKIQRTQQEDSAVYLCASSLMRDRAIIYGYTFGSGTRLTVV.

The sample holds one count of this clonotype. V is TRBV30 and J is TRBJ1-2; possibly TRBD1 for D (5 bases). The V end was cut by 7 bases, the J end by 3 bases, with 12 bases between. Germline V gene data show CDR1 as GTSNPN and CDR2 as SVGIG (reference sequence). The CDR3 is made up of 12 amino acids. CDR3 nucleotides: TGTGCCTTCCAAGGGGAGGACTATGGCTACACCTTC. It yields the protein CAFQGEDYGYTF.

This clonotype was found a few times. The chain combines TRBV7-2 with TRBJ2-7; D is unclear. Germline lookup yields CDR1 SGHTA and CDR2 FQGNSA. The CDR3 has 18 amino acids. The V gene lost 1 base and the J gene lost 2 bases, with 21 bases spanning the gap. The DNA for the CDR3 is TGTGCCAGCAGCTTAGTTCTATCCGATCTGGGGTCGCCCTACGAGCAGTACTTC. Translated, it gives CASSLVLSDLGSPYEQYF.

For the CDR3, the DNA is TGTGCCAGCAGCCCCACCGCGGCGGGGGCCTACGAGCAGTACTTC. The encoded protein is CASSPTAAGAYEQYF. This chain joins TRBV3-1 and TRBJ2-7; 7 bases map to TRBD2. After removal of 4 bases from V and 2 bases from J, the junction contained 8 bases not matched to a gene. The CDR3 extends over 15 amino acids. The germline V gene has CDR1 LGHDT and CDR2 YNNKEL (reference sequence).

The chain joins TRBV7-8 to TRBJ2-4; 8 nucleotides align to TRBD2. The end of the DNA is better explained by TRBJ2-7, so the J call may be wrong. This CDR3 contains 14 residues. CDR1 and CDR2 from the germline V gene are SGHVS and FQNEAQ. The CDR3: CASSLRGGNYEQYF. The CDR3, as DNA: TGTGCCAGCAGCCTACGGGGGGGGAACTACGAGCAGTACTTC.

The chain uses TRBV29-1 and TRBJ2-3, with D unresolved. Trimming shortened V by 0 bases and J by 4 bases, and 11 bases separated the two germline ends. The CDR3 length is 14 residues. Per the germline V gene, CDR1 is SQVTM and CDR2 is ANQGSEA. The DNA of the CDR3 is TGCAGCGTTGAAGATCGGAAGGGTTCAGATACGCAGTATTTT. As protein: CSVEDRKGSDTQYF.